This TCR beta chain was captured in a study of T cell repertoires in cytomegalovirus infection. The CDR3 consists of 14 residues. Germline values: CDR1 SNHLY, CDR2 FYNNEI. V dropped 4 bases and J dropped 3; count of bases not matched to a gene: 2. TCRdb redid the calling of the reads with MiXCR, one entry per CDR3 protein. The repertoire holds approximately 220,000 distinct CDR3 sequences, roughly 34% seen once, with roughly three fifths in the top ten. On this clonotype: Antigen unknown.

The source was CD8+ T cells from cultured PBMCs, collected from culture after CMV antigen stimulation. This receptor was identified in a human donor in good health (CMV status not recorded). Some clones in this sample may be carry-over from other donors' samples. The rearrangement joins TRBV2 to TRBJ2-1, with TRBD1 identical over 8 bases. This CDR3 is CASSGTGFYNEQFF. The CDR3 DNA reads as TGTGCCAGCAGTGGGACAGGGTTCTACAATGAGCAGTTCTTC.